This entry describes one TCR beta chain. CDR3 length equals 17 residues. V lost 1 base and J 5 bases, leaving 21 bases between the germline ends. The germline CDR1 and CDR2 sequences are SGHNT and YYREEE (reference sequence). The data originate from a study of blood T cell repertoires in COVID-19. The overall study: Acute-phase and convalescent COVID-19 samples originated in the United States, Italy and Spain.

Self-reported history from a screening survey and questionnaire set each donor's cohort. Original handling: Amplification of reference gene primers provided the estimated nucleated cell counts. TCRdb's table, derived via immunoSEQ multiplex PCR, lists solely in-frame clones and lacks some. For V, J and clone size, that table is used; D and trimming come from the DNA. The sample includes about 400,000 clones, under 90% of them seen just once. The source is a woman aged 25 to 39 who had recovered from COVID-19. Sequencing was performed on PBMCs or T cells enriched from blood (not recorded which). This chain links TRBV5-4 with TRBJ1-1; D not resolved. Written as DNA, the CDR3 is TGTGCCAGCAGCTTGAAGCGGGAGGTTGGGTTTACAACTGAAGCTTTCTTT. It is translated as CASSLKREVGFTTEAFF. The full variable domain, with the rest looked up from reference TRBV5-4 and TRBJ1-1, is ETGVTQSPTHLIKTRGQQVTLRCSSQSGHNTVSWYQQALGQGPQFIFQYYREEENGRGNFPPRFSGLQFPNYSSELNVNALELDDSALYLCASSLKREVGFTTEAFFGQGTRLTVV.